This T cell receptor beta chain is drawn from a study of blood T cell repertoires in COVID-19. As for the study in general: Italy, Spain and the United States were the sources of the convalescent and acute COVID-19 samples. T cells, B-cell-depleted T cells, or PBMCs supplied cDNA or gDNA.

The CDR3 has 15 residues. Germline CDR1 and CDR2: SGHDT and YYEEEE. V shed 4 bases, J shed 1 base, and the junction held 2 bases outside the gene matches. Study processing details: By means of reference gene primer amplification, nucleated cell counts were estimated. Assay used: immunoSEQ multiplex PCR; TCRdb lists only in-frame clones, some missing. The V and J calls and clone size were taken over from that table, and D and trimming were inferred from the DNA. The table has roughly 300,000 clones, approximately 87% seen once; the top ten hold about 7.8%. The chain recombines TRBV5-6 with TRBJ2-5; 12 bases are a match to TRBD2. Material: peripheral blood. This TCR was recovered from a woman aged 45-59 years who had recovered from COVID-19. The CDR3 DNA sequence: TGTGCCAGCAGCCGGGGACTAGCGGGCCAAGAGACCCAGTACTTC. Protein product: CASSRGLAGQETQYF.